Detailed here is one T cell receptor (beta chain). These data originate in a study of blood T cell repertoires in COVID-19. As for the study in general: Samples taken during acute and convalescent COVID-19 were collected in the United States, Italy and Spain. T cells, B-cell-depleted T cells, or PBMCs supplied cDNA or gDNA.

The CDR3 runs to 16 residues. CDR1 and CDR2 (germline): SGHRS, YFSETQ. V dropped 0 bases and J dropped 0 bases, with 10 bases sitting between them. Clones were read by immunoSEQ multiplex PCR, and TCRdb kept only the in-frame ones, dropping some. This sample has about 260,000 clones, with around 86% found just once. Living in under 30 US areas, the participants were between roughly 18 and 89 years of age. Cohort 3 donors counted as recovered after two negative PCRs, clearance, or resolved symptoms. The sample comprised PBMCs or T cells enriched from blood (not recorded which). The chain employs TRBV5-1 and TRBJ2-1, with unresolved D. The receptor's source is a woman aged 45-65 years who had recovered from COVID-19. This CDR3 reads CASSLGSTGSYNEQFF. The CDR3 DNA is TGCGCCAGCAGCTTGGGGTCTACCGGCTCCTACAATGAGCAGTTCTTC.